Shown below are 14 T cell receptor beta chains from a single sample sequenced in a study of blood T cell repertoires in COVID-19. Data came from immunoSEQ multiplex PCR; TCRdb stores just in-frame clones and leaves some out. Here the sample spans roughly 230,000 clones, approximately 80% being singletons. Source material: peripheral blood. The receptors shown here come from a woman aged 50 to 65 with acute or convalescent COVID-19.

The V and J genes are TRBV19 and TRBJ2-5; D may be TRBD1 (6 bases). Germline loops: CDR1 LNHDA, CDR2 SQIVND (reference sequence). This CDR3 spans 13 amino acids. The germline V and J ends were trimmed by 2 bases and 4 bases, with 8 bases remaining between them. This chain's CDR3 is CASSINRVETQYF. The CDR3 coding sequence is TGTGCCAGTAGTATAAACAGGGTAGAGACCCAGTACTTC.

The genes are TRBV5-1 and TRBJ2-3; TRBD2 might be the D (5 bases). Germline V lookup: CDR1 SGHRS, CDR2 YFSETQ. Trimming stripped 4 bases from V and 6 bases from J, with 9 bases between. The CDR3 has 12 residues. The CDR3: CASSPPGDTQYF. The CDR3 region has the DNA TGCGCCAGCAGCCCCCCGGGGGATACGCAGTATTTT.

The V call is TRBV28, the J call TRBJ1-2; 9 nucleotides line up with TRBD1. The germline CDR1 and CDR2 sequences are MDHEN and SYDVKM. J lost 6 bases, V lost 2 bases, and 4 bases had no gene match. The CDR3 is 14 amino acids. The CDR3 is CASSLPDRGNGYTF. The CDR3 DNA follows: TGTGCCAGCAGTTTACCCGACAGGGGGAATGGCTACACCTTC.

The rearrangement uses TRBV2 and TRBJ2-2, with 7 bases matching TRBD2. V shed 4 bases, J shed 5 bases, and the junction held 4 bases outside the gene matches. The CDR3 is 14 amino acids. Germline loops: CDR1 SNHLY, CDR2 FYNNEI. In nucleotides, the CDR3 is TGTGCCAGCAGTGTCTGGCGGGAGACCGGGGAGCTGTTTTTT. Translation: CASSVWRETGELFF.

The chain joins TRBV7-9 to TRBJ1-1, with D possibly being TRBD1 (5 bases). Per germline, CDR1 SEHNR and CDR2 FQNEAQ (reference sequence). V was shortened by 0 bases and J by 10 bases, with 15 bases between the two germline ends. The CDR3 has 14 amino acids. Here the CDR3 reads CASSLASTPGGAFF. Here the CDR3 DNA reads TGTGCCAGCAGCTTAGCGTCGACTCCGGGGGGAGCTTTCTTT. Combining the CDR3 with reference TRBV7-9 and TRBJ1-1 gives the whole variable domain DTGVSQNPRHKITKRGQNVTFRCDPISEHNRLYWYRQTLGQGPEFLTYFQNEAQLEKSRLLSDRFSAERPKGSFSTLEIQRTEQGDSAMYLCASSLASTPGGAFFGQGTRLTVV.

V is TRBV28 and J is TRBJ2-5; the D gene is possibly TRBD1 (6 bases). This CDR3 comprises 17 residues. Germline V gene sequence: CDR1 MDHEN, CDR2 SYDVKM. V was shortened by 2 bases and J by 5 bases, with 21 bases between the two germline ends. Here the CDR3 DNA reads TGTGCCAGCAGTTTAACCCCCCAGACAGGAGTCAGGGAGACCCAGTACTTC. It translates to CASSLTPQTGVRETQYF.

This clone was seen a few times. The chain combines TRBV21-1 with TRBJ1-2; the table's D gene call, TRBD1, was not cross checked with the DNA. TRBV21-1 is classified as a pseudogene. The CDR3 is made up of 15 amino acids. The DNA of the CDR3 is TGTGCCAGCAGCAAAACTGGGGCCTCTAACTATGGCTACACCTTC. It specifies CASSKTGASNYGYTF.

The CDR3 DNA reads as TGTGCCAGCACCCCACAGGGGGGTCTTGAAGCTTTCTTT. Amino acid sequence: CASTPQGGLEAFF. The chain combines TRBV6-6 with TRBJ1-1; 8 nucleotides align to TRBD1. This CDR3 has 13 amino acids. Germline V gives CDR1 MNHNY, CDR2 SVGAGI (reference sequence). The V gene end was trimmed by 7 bases and the J gene end by 7 bases; junction bases not matched to a gene: 8.

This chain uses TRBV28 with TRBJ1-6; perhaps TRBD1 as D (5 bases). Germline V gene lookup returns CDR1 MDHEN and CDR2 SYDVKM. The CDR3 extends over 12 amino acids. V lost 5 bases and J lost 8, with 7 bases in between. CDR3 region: CASSVRDSPLHF. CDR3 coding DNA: TGTGCCAGCAGTGTCAGGGATTCACCCCTCCACTTT.

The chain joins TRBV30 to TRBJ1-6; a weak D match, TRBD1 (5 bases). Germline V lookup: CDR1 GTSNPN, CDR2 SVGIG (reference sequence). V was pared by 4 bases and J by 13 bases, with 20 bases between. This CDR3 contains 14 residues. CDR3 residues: CAWTYPGVGYPLHF. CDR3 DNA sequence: TGTGCCTGGACTTACCCGGGGGTAGGATATCCCCTCCACTTT.

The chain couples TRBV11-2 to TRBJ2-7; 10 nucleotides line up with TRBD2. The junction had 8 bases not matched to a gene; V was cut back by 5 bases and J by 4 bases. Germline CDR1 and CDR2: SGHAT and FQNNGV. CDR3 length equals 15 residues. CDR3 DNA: TGTGCCAGCAGCGTCCAGAGCGGGGGGGCTTACGAGCAGTACTTC. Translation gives CASSVQSGGAYEQYF. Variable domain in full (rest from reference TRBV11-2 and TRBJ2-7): EAGVAQSPRYKIIEKRQSVAFWCNPISGHATLYWYQQILGQGPKLLIQFQNNGVVDDSQLPKDRFSAERLKGVDSTLKIQPAKLEDSAVYLCASSVQSGGAYEQYFGPGTRLTVT.

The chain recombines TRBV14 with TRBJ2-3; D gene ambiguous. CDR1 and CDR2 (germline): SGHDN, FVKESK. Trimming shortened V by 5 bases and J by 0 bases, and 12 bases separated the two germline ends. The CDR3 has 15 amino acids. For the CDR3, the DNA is TGTGCCAGCAGCGCAGTCCGGGTAAGCACAGATACGCAGTATTTT. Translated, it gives CASSAVRVSTDTQYF.

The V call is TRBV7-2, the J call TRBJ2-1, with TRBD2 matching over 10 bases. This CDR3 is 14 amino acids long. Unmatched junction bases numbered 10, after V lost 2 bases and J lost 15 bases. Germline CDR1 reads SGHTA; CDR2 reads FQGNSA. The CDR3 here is CASSLSGLAGALFF. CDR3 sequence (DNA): TGTGCCAGCAGCTTATCCGGGCTAGCGGGAGCTCTGTTCTTC.

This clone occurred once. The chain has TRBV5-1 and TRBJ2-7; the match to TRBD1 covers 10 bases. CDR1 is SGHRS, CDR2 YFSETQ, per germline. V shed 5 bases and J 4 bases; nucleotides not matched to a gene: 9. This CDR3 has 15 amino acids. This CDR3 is CASSRQGAKEYEQYF. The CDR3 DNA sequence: TGCGCCAGCAGTAGACAGGGGGCAAAGGAGTACGAGCAGTACTTC.